This T cell receptor (beta chain) was documented in a study of T cells in Graves' hyperthyroidism and ophthalmopathy. Study-wide background: Peripheral blood sampling occurred at initial diagnosis, before any treatment. Notes on the study in general: Progression to ophthalmopathy was predicted a median of 6.5 months early.

Researchers took RNA transcripts and amplified the TCR beta CDR3 regions from them. TCR CDR3 regions were first amplified by RT-PCR with HTBI primers. One entry per CDR3 protein results from TCRdb running MiXCR on the multiplex PCR reads. The table shows about 640,000 distinct CDR3 sequences, with roughly 20% occurring only once. The V segment lost 3 bases and the J segment 4 bases; nucleotides outside the gene matches: 16. Germline V lookup: CDR1 MNHNS, CDR2 SASEGT. The CDR3 is 19 amino acids. Disease lasting under 3 months, a NOSPECS grade of at least 4, and a Clinical Activity Score of at least 3 were features of the ophthalmopathy patients. Diagnoses rested on clinical symptoms, serum thyroxine and TRAb, thyroid ultrasound and orbital computed tomography. Turning to this clonotype: Its target is not known.

This receptor was taken from a man aged 25 to 40 with Graves' ophthalmopathy. Input material: blood. The chain carries TRBV6-1 and TRBJ2-7; the match to TRBD1 covers 12 bases. The CDR3 DNA reads as TGTGCCAGCAGTGAGAGAAGATCCGGGACAGGGGGCAGAGGATACGAGCAGTACTTC. This codes for CASSERRSGTGGRGYEQYF.